The present T cell receptor (beta chain) was sequenced within a study of shared clonotypes between healthy human individuals. Several immunoSEQ plates received, in even portions, the genomic DNA of each subset. TCRdb keeps only in-frame clones here, not all; method: immunoSEQ multiplex PCR. Of under 1,900,000 clones listed, 98% were seen once; the top ten hold about 0.34%. Regarding the study as a whole: Tissues were not sampled, only blood, and their repertoires likely differ. Naive subsets usually exceeded memory subsets in estimated richness.

Of note for this clone: Antigen: not known.

Looked up from germline, CDR1 is MNHNS and CDR2 is SASEGT. Trimming took off 7 bases at V and 5 bases at J, with 15 bases between the two ends. This CDR3 has 13 residues. The gene calls are TRBV6-1 and TRBJ2-7; possibly TRBD2 for D (6 bases). The specimen sequenced was naive CD4+ T cells sorted from blood. Subset denoted: CD45RA+ positively selected. The TCR originated in a man aged 25 to 40 in good health. This CDR3 reads CASIGRTRNEQYF. The CDR3 DNA follows: TGTGCCAGCATCGGGAGAACGAGGAACGAGCAGTACTTC.